The sequence of this T cell receptor beta chain was determined in a study of cytomegalovirus exposure and HLA in healthy donors. Turning to the study itself: The same platform was used for the roughly 120 validation repertoires and the approximately 670 first-cohort repertoires, a later analysis reported. Study-wide findings and caveats: Associated with cytomegalovirus, according to the listing, were about 160 TCR beta chains.

CDR1 and CDR2 from the germline V gene are SGHVS and FQNEAQ. The V gene lost 1 base and the J gene lost 2 bases, with 12 bases spanning the gap. The CDR3 contains 15 residues. Produced via immunoSEQ multiplex PCR; TCRdb's table is partial and in-frame only. Among 40,000 to 55,000 clones listed, roughly 85% were seen once. In the case of this clone: Its antigen is not identified.

This receptor was identified in a woman younger than 45 in good health and CMV-seronegative. The chain joins TRBV7-8 to TRBJ2-7; the D gene is possibly TRBD1 (5 bases). The sample was PBMCs. This chain's CDR3 is CASSLVKGMTYEQYF. CDR3 nucleotides: TGTGCCAGCAGCTTAGTCAAGGGGATGACCTACGAGCAGTACTTC.